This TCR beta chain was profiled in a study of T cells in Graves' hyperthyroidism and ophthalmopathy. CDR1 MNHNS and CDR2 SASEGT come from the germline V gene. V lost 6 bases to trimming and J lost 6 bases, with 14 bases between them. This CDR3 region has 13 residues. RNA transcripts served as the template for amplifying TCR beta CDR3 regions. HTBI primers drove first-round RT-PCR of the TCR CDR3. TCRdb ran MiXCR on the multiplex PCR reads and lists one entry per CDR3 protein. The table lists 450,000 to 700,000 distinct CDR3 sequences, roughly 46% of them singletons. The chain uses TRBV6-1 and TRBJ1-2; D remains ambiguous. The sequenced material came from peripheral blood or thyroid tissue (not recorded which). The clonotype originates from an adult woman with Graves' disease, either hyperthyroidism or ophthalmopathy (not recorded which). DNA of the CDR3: TGTGCCAGCAGCATAACCATCGGGGATGGCTACACCTTC. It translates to CASSITIGDGYTF.